The present TCR beta chain was sequenced within a study of regulatory T cells in long-lasting Graves disease. Sample time point: persistent/refractory GD, antithyroid drugs over 5 years with positive TRAb. The authors made the TCR library using RNA they extracted from PBMCs. In this sample, this clonotype turned up many times. With 0 bases removed from V and 3 bases from J, the gap between germline ends came to 8 bases. The CDR3 length is 13 residues. Looked up from germline, CDR1 is GTSNPN and CDR2 is SVGIG (reference sequence). CDR3-region Arm-PCR and iRepertoire HTBI primers produced the TCR beta libraries. TCRdb re-called the multiplex PCR reads with MiXCR, one entry per CDR3 protein. The sample yields 430,000 or so distinct CDR3 sequences, 21% seen once.

The source material was peripheral blood mononuclear cells (PBMCs), sampled when the disease was refractory, from a patient treated with antithyroid drugs. The chain recombines TRBV30 with TRBJ1-1; D is unresolved. The sequence derives from a female donor with Graves disease. The CDR3 sequence: CAWSVGGDTEAFF. The CDR3 DNA is TGTGCCTGGAGTGTAGGTGGGGACACTGAAGCTTTCTTT. The full variable domain, with the rest looked up from reference TRBV30 and TRBJ1-1, is SQTIHQWPATLVQPVGSPLSLECTVEGTSNPNLYWYRQAAGRGLQLLFYSVGIGQISSEVPQNLSASRPQDRQFILSSKKLLLSDSGFYLCAWSVGGDTEAFFGQGTRLTVV.